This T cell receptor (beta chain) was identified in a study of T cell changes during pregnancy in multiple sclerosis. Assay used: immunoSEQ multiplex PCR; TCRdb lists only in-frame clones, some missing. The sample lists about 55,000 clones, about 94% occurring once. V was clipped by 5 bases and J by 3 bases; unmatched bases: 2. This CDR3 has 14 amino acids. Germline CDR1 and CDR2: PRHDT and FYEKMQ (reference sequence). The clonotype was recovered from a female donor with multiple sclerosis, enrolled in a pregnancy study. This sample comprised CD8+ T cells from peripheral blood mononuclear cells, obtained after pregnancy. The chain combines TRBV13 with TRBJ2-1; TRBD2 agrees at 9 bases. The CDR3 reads CASSVTSGYNEQFF. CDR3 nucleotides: TGTGCCAGCAGCGTGACTAGCGGCTACAATGAGCAGTTCTTC.